Below, 7 T cell receptor beta chains from the same sample are listed, as sequenced in a study of response to subunit inactivated influenza vaccine. One entry per CDR3 protein, called by TCRdb with MiXCR from the RT-PCR reads. This sample has over 450,000 distinct CDR3 sequences, with approximately 12% found just once. This material consisted of PBMCs from blood, taken more than 35 days after vaccination. These receptors originate from a man in his fifties who received an inactivated influenza vaccine.

The chain has TRBV12-3 or TRBV12-4 and TRBJ2-5, with D unresolved. The length of the CDR3 is 15 residues. V gave up 7 bases and J gave up 0 bases, with 15 bases separating them. CDR3 nucleotides: TGTGCCAGCACCACCTTTGGAGATTACCAAGAGACCCAGTACTTC. Translated, it gives CASTTFGDYQETQYF.

This clonotype was counted many times. The chain is built from TRBV7-9 and TRBJ2-1; the match to TRBD2 covers 13 bases. CDR1 is SEHNR, CDR2 FQNEAQ, per germline (reference sequence). Trimming at V came to 5 bases and at J to 8 bases, leaving 15 bases not matched to a gene. This CDR3 has 18 amino acids. CDR3 sequence (DNA): TGTGCCAGCAGCCCGGAGATCGGGACTAGCGGGGATAGCTATGAGCAGTTCTTC. Amino acids: CASSPEIGTSGDSYEQFF.

This chain connects TRBV29-1 to TRBJ2-7; D may be TRBD1 or TRBD2 (6 bases each). In germline, CDR1 is SQVTM, CDR2 ANQGSEA. Trimming removed 5 bases at V and 5 bases at J, with 19 bases between. CDR3 size: 14 residues. As DNA, the CDR3 is TGCAGCGTTCTTGGGGGGCGAAGGGTCGACGAGCAGTACTTC. Its translation is CSVLGGRRVDEQYF.

This clonotype was observed a handful of times. The rearrangement joins TRBV12-3 or TRBV12-4 to TRBJ2-5, with 10 bases aligning to TRBD1. V shed 5 bases and J 2 bases; nucleotides not matched to a gene: 5. The CDR3 runs to 15 residues. As DNA, the CDR3 is TGTGCCAGCAGTAAGACAGGGGGCGAACAAGAGACCCAGTACTTC. Encoded protein: CASSKTGGEQETQYF.

The chain employs TRBV4-2 and TRBJ2-6, with D possibly TRBD1 on 6 matching bases. CDR1 and CDR2 from the germline V gene are LGHNA and YNFKEQ. The V end lost 3 bases, the J end lost 2 bases, and 11 bases lay between the germline ends. The CDR3 has 16 residues. The CDR3 coding sequence is TGTGCCAGCAGCCAGGAACAGGGAACTGGGGCCAACGTCCTGACTTTC. This translates into CASSQEQGTGANVLTF.

Many counts were recorded for this clonotype. The rearrangement joins TRBV5-1 to TRBJ1-2; D ambiguous. This CDR3 is 14 amino acids long. The V gene's germline CDR1 is SGHRS and CDR2 YFSETQ. V shed 4 bases and J shed 8 bases, with 18 bases lying between them. CDR3 DNA: TGCGCCAGCAGCCTCACGCCGATCTCGGGGGGCTACACCTTC. It is translated as CASSLTPISGGYTF.

The chain combines TRBV4-2 with TRBJ2-1, with TRBD2 identical over 11 bases. The CDR3 runs 16 residues. With V trimmed by 3 bases and J by 9 bases, 10 bases remained unmatched. Germline loops: CDR1 LGHNA, CDR2 YNFKEQ. DNA for the CDR3: TGTGCCAGCAGCCAGGGAGGGACTAGCGGCTATTTTGAGCAGTTCTTC. This gives the protein CASSQGGTSGYFEQFF.